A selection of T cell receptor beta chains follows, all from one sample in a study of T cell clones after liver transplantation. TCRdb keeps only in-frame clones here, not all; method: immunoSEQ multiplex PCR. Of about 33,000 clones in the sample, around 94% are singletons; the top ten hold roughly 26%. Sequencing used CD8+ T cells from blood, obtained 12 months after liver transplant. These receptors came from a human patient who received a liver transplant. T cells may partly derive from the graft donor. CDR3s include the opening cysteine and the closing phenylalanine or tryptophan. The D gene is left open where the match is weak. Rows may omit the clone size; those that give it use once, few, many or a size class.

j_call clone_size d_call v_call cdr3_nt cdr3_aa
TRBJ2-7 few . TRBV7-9 TGTGCCAGCAGCACCGATAGGTCAACAGGGAGATACGAGCAGTACTTC CASSTDRSTGRYEQYF
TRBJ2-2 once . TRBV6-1 TGTGCCAGCAGTGAAGCAGGGGGTTACAGGGAGCTGTTTTTT CASSEAGGYRELFF
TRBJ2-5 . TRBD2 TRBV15 TGTGCCACCAGCAGAGTTTGGACTAGCGGGAGGGTAGAGACCCAGTACTTC CATSRVWTSGRVETQYF
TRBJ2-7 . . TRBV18 TGTGCCAGCTCACCGAACAATAACTACGAGCAGTACTTC CASSPNNNYEQYF
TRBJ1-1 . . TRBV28 TGTGCCAGCAGCCAACGGACAGCTACAATGAACACTGAAGCTTTCTTT CASSQRTATMNTEAFF
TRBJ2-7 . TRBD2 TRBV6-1 TGTGCCAGCAGTTTAGCGGGAAGCACCTACGAGCAGTACTTC CASSLAGSTYEQYF
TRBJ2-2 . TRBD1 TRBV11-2 TGTGCCAGCAGCTTCCCCACCCGACAGGGGTCCGGGGAGCTGTTTTTT CASSFPTRQGSGELFF
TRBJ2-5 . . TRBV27 TGTGCCAGCAGACACCTTCGAGGGGCACAAGAGACCCAGTACTTC CASRHLRGAQETQYF
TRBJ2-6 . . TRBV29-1 TGCAGCGTTGTTGACAGCAACTCTGGGGCCAACGTCCTGACTTTC CSVVDSNSGANVLTF
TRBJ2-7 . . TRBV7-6 TGTGCCAGCAGCTTAGGTCCTCTCTACGAGCAGTACTTC CASSLGPLYEQYF
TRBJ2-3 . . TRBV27 TGTGCCAGCAGTTCTACCGTCCCGAATACGCAGTATTTT CASSSTVPNTQYF
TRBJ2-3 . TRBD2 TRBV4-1 TGCGCCAGCAGCCAAGTTGCTAGCGGGAGCACAGATACGCAGTATTTT CASSQVASGSTDTQYF
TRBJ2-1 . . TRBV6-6 TGTGCCAGCGGAGCCTTCTACAATGAGCAGTTCTTC CASGAFYNEQFF
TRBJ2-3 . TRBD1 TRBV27 TGTGCCAGCAGTTCATGGACAGGGGACACAGATACGCAGTATTTT CASSSWTGDTDTQYF
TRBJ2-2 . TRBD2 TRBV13 TGTGCCAGCAGCTTCGGACTAGCGGGAGGGCCAACCACCGGGGAGCTGTTTTTT CASSFGLAGGPTTGELFF
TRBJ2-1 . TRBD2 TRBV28 TGTGCCAGCGGGCGGGAGGGATCCTACAATGAGCAGTTCTTC CASGREGSYNEQFF
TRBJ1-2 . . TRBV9 TGTGCCAGCAGCGCATCGGTTGGGGGCTACACCTTC CASSASVGGYTF
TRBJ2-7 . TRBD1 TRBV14 TGTGCCAGCAGCCAGGGGGCTTTTCAGGGGGACGAGCAGTACTTC CASSQGAFQGDEQYF
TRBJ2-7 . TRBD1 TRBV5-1 TGCGCCAGCAGCCTGACGGACAGGAAGCAGTACTTC CASSLTDRKQYF
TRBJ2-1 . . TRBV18 TGTGCCAGCTCGCTTCAGACCGGGGCTTACAATGAGCAGTTCTTC CASSLQTGAYNEQFF
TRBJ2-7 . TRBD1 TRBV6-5 TGTGCCAGCAGTTACTCGGGACAGGGGTCCTACGAGCAGTACTTC CASSYSGQGSYEQYF
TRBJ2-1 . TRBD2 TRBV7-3 TGTGCCAGCAGTGACGGACTAGGCAATGAGCAGTTCTTC CASSDGLGNEQFF
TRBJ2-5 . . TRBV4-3 TGCGCCAGCAGCCAATACAGGGGGGGTCAAGAGACCCAGTACTTC CASSQYRGGQETQYF
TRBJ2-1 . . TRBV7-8 TGTGCCAGCATCAACCCGGTGAGATCCCGGGATGAGCAGTTCTTC CASINPVRSRDEQFF
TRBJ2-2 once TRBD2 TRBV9 TGTGCCAGCAGCGAAAAGACTAGCTCCCTGGGGGAGCTGTTTTTT CASSEKTSSLGELFF